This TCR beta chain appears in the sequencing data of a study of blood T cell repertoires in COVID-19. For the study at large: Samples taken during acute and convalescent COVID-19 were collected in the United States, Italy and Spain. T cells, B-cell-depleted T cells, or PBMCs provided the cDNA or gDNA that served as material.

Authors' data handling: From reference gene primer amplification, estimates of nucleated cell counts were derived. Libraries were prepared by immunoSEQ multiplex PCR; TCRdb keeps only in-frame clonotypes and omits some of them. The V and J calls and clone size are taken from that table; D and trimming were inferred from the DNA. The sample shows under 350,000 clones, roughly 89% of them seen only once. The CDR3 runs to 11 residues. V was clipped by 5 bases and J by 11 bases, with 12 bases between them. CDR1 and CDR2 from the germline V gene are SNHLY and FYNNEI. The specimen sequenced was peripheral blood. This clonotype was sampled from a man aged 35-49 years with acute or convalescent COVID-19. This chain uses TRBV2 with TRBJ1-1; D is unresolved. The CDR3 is CASSLGFEAFF. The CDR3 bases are TGTGCCAGCAGTCTCGGGTTTGAGGCTTTCTTT.